This T cell receptor beta chain comes out of a study of shared clonotypes between healthy human individuals. Study context: Serving as donors were a couple of women and a few men, whose ages spanned 18 to 49. Study-wide results and caveats: Depth of sequencing was expected to influence donor clonotype sharing.

Concerning this clone: Its antigen remains unknown.

It was tens of millions of PBMCs that unsorted samples used for genomic DNA. It was across several immunoSEQ plates that each subset's genomic DNA was evenly split. Data came from immunoSEQ multiplex PCR; TCRdb stores just in-frame clones and leaves some out. This sample has fewer than 550,000 clones, with approximately 79% found just once. The V end lost 6 bases, the J end lost 5 bases, and 17 bases lay between the germline ends. Germline loops: CDR1 SGHRS, CDR2 YFSETQ. The CDR3 consists of 14 residues. The V and J genes are TRBV5-1 and TRBJ1-1; the D gene is possibly TRBD1 (5 bases). This receptor was identified in a woman in her thirties or forties in good health. Some clones in this sample may be carry-over from other donors' samples. Material for sequencing was PBMCs. The CDR3 sequence is CASIGVEGGTEAFF. CDR3 DNA sequence: TGCGCCAGCATAGGGGTCGAGGGAGGGACTGAAGCTTTCTTT.